Sequencing of this T cell receptor (beta chain) was carried out in a study of cytomegalovirus exposure and HLA in healthy donors. The donors were members of the roughly 120-subject validation cohort (separate from the approximately 650-subject first cohort). TCRdb's copy holds only in-frame clones and misses some; the assay was immunoSEQ multiplex PCR. Here the sample spans 150,000 to 200,000 clones, around 90% being singletons. Study-wide results and limits: There were about 160 TCR beta chains listed as cytomegalovirus-associated. As was reported, the classifier diagnosed cytomegalovirus status with high specificity and sensitivity.

In regard to this clone: What it binds is unknown.

Sequenced input: PBMCs. This TCR came from a man between 18 and 29 years old in good health and CMV-seronegative.

This CDR3 is CASSFALLPNTEAFF. The CDR3 coding sequence is TGTGCCAGCAGTTTCGCACTATTACCGAACACTGAAGCTTTCTTT. The V gene is TRBV28, the J gene TRBJ1-1; D call uncertain. Trimming removed 3 bases from V and 1 base from J, with 12 bases in between. Looked up from germline, CDR1 is MDHEN and CDR2 is SYDVKM. CDR3 length: 15 residues.